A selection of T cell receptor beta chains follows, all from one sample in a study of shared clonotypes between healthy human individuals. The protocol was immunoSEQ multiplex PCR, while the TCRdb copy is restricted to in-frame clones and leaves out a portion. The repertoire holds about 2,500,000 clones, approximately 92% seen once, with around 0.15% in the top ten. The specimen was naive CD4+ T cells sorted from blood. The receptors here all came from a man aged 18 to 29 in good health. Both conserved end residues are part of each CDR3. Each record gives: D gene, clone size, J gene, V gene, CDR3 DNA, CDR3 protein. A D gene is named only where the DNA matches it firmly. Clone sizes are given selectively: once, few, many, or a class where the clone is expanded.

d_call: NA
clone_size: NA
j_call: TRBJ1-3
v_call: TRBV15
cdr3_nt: TGTGCCACCAGCAGAGGGGGGACGGAGAACACCATATATTTT
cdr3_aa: CATSRGGTENTIYF

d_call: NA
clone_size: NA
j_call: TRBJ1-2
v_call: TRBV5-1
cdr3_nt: TGCGCCAGCAGCACGGCAATTCTGGGTAGCTATGGCTACACCTTC
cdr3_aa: CASSTAILGSYGYTF

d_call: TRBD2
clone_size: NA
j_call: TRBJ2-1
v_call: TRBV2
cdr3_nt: TGTGCCAGCAGTGTTTCGGGAGGGGGGAACAATGAGCAGTTCTTC
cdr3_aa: CASSVSGGGNNEQFF

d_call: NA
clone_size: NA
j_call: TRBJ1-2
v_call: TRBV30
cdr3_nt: TGTGCCTGGAGTGTAGGCGTGGTGGATGGCTACACCTTC
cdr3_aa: CAWSVGVVDGYTF

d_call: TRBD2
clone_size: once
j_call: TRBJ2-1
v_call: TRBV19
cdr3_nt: TGTGCCAGTAGTAACGGACTAGCGGGGGGGCACGAGCAGTTCTTC
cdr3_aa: CASSNGLAGGHEQFF

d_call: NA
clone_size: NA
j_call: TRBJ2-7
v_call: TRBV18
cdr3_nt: TGTGCCAGCTCACCAGGAGGGGTAGTGGAGCAGTACTTC
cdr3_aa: CASSPGGVVEQYF

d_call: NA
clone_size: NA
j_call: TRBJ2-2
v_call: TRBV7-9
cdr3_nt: TGTGCCAGCAGCCAGAGCAACACCGGGGAGCTGTTTTTT
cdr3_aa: CASSQSNTGELFF

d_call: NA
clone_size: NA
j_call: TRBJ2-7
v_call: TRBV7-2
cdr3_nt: TGTGCCAGCAGCCCTGGCGTGGGACCTTACTACGAGCAGTACTTC
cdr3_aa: CASSPGVGPYYEQYF

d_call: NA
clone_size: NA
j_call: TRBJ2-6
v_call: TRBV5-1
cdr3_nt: TGCGCCAGCAGCTTGGCCGCGGGCAGGAAAGGCTCTGGGGCCAACGTCCTGACTTTC
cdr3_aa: CASSLAAGRKGSGANVLTF

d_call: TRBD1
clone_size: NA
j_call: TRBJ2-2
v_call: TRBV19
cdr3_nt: TGTGCCAGTAGTATAGCAGGGGGCCCCGGGGAGCTGTTTTTT
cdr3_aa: CASSIAGGPGELFF

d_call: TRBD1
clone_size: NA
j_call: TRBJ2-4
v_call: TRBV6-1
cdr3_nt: TGTGCCAGCAGTGAAACCGGGACAGCGACGCTAGCCAAAAACATTCAGTACTTC
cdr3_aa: CASSETGTATLAKNIQYF

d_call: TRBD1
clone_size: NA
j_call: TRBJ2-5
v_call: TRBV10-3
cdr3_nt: TGTGCCATCTCACAAGGGGACAGGGAAGCAGGGACCCAGTACTTC
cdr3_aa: CAISQGDREAGTQYF

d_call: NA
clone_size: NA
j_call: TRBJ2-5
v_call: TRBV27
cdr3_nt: TGTGCCAGCAGTTTAAGGGCGAGCCAAGAGACCCAGTACTTC
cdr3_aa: CASSLRASQETQYF

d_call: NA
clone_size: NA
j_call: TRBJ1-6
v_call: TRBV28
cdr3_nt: TGTGCCAGCAGTCCGATTTTCGGCCATCCAGAGGCCCTCCACTTT
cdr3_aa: CASSPIFGHPEALHF

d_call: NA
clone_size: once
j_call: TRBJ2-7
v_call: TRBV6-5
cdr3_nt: TGTGCCAGCAGTTACTCCTGGGACACCCACTACGAGCAGTACTTC
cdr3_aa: CASSYSWDTHYEQYF

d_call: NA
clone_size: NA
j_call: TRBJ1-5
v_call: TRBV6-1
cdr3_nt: TGTGCCAGCAGTAAGACAGTTAGCAATCAGCCCCAGCATTTT
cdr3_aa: CASSKTVSNQPQHF

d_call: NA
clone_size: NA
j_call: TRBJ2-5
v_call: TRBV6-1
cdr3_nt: TGTGCCAGCGAGGAGAGAAAATACTTC
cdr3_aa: CASEERKYF

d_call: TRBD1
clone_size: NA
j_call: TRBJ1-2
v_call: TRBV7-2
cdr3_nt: TGTGCCAGCAGCCCCAGACAGGGGGGGAACTATGGCTACACCTTC
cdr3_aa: CASSPRQGGNYGYTF

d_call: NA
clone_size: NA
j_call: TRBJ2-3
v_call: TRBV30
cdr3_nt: TGTGCCTGGAGTTGGGACCCCAGCCCAGATACGCAGTATTTT
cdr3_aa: CAWSWDPSPDTQYF

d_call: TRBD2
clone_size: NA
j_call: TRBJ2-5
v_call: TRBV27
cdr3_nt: TGTGCCAGCAGCCAAAGTGGTCTAGCGGGAGCGGAGACCCAGTACTTC
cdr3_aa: CASSQSGLAGAETQYF

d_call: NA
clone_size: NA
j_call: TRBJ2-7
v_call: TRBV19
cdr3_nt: TGTGCCAGTAGTCCCGCGACAGGCTCCTACGAGCAGTACTTC
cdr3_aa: CASSPATGSYEQYF

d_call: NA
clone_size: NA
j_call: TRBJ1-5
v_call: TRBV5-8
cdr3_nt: TGTGCCAGCAGCTTGTGGCAGGGGAATCAGCCCCAGCATTTT
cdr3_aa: CASSLWQGNQPQHF

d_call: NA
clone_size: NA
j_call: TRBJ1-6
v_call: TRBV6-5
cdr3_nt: TGTGCCAGCAGGCTCGCGGGGGCTCCTAATTCACCCCTCCACTTT
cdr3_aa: CASRLAGAPNSPLHF

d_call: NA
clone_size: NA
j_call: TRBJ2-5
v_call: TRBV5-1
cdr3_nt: TGCGCCAGCAGCTTGGCGGTAGGGGAGGTAGAGACCCAGTACTTC
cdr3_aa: CASSLAVGEVETQYF

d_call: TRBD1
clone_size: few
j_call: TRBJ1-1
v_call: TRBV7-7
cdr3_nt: TGTGCTAGCAGCCCCCTACAGGGGCAAGCTTTCTTT
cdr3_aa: CASSPLQGQAFF

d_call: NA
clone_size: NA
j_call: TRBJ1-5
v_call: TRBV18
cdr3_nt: TGTGCCAGCTCACCGTCTGATAATCAGCCCCAGCATTTT
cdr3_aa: CASSPSDNQPQHF

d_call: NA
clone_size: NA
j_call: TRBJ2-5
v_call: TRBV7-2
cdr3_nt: TGTGCCAGCAGCTTAATGGTGGCGGGAGAGACCCAGTACTTC
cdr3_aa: CASSLMVAGETQYF

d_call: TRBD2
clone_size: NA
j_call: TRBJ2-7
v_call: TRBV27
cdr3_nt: TGTGCCAGCAGTTCGGGACTAGCGGGAGAGTACTCTCCCTACGAGCAGTACTTC
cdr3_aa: CASSSGLAGEYSPYEQYF

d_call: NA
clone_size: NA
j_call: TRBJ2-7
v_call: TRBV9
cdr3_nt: TGTGCCAGCAGCGAGAGTGGGGGGTCTACCTACGAGCAGTACTTC
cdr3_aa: CASSESGGSTYEQYF